A selection of T cell receptor beta chains follows, all from one sample in a study of OX40 agonist ivuxolimab in advanced cancers. Libraries were prepared by immunoSEQ multiplex PCR; TCRdb keeps only in-frame clonotypes and omits some of them. The sample contains roughly 90,000 clones, around 85% of which appear only once. The input for sequencing was CD4+ or CD8+ T cells sorted from blood, taken in a trial of the OX40 agonist ivuxolimab. Receptors were obtained from an adult with an advanced solid tumor such as melanoma, head and neck, liver or kidney cancer. CDR3s include the opening cysteine and the closing phenylalanine or tryptophan. The order of the fields is clone size, D gene, J gene, V gene, CDR3 protein, CDR3 DNA. The D gene is left open where the match is weak. Only some rows state a clone size, as once, few, many or a class for expanded clones.

NA | NA | TRBJ2-3 | TRBV7-6 | CASSLTGSGDTQYF | TGTGCCAGCAGCCTTACAGGGTCGGGGGATACGCAGTATTTT
NA | NA | TRBJ1-5 | TRBV29-1 | CSVVGGSNQPQHF | TGCAGCGTTGTAGGGGGAAGCAATCAGCCCCAGCATTTT
once | NA | TRBJ2-7 | TRBV19 | CASSIQQGYYEQYF | TGTGCCAGTAGTATACAACAGGGATACTACGAGCAGTACTTC
NA | TRBD1 | TRBJ1-1 | TRBV5-5 | CASSWGQIEAFF | TGTGCCAGCAGCTGGGGACAGATTGAAGCTTTCTTT
NA | NA | TRBJ1-5 | TRBV4-1 | CASSQDTLGGLRQPQHF | TGCGCCAGCAGCCAAGATACCCTCGGGGGGCTGAGGCAGCCCCAGCATTTT
NA | NA | TRBJ1-5 | TRBV10-3 | CAISEGAGNQPQHF | TGTGCCATCAGTGAAGGGGCCGGCAATCAGCCCCAGCATTTT
NA | NA | TRBJ2-2 | TRBV4-2 | CASGGQVNTGELFF | TGTGCCAGCGGGGGACAAGTGAACACCGGGGAGCTGTTTTTT
once | NA | TRBJ1-5 | TRBV7-9 | CASSLAPPFSNQPQHF | TGTGCCAGCAGCTTAGCACCACCCTTCAGCAATCAGCCCCAGCATTTT
NA | NA | TRBJ2-3 | TRBV10-3 | CAIGQSSSTDTQYF | TGTGCCATCGGCCAGTCTTCTAGCACAGATACGCAGTATTTT
once | NA | TRBJ1-5 | TRBV19 | CASDLGQISNQPQHF | TGTGCCAGTGACCTAGGACAGATTAGCAATCAGCCCCAGCATTTT
once | NA | TRBJ2-7 | TRBV10-3 | CAISEPSSYEQYF | TGTGCCATCAGTGAGCCCTCTTCCTACGAGCAGTACTTC
once | TRBD1 | TRBJ1-2 | TRBV19 | CASSYGTDGYTF | TGTGCCAGTAGTTACGGGACAGATGGCTACACCTTC
NA | NA | TRBJ2-3 | TRBV27 | CASTQGFVGTDTQYF | TGTGCCAGCACTCAGGGTTTCGTCGGCACAGATACGCAGTATTTT
NA | NA | TRBJ2-1 | TRBV28 | CASTGTATHEQFF | TGTGCCAGCACCGGGACCGCTACGCATGAGCAGTTCTTC
NA | NA | TRBJ2-2 | TRBV11-1 | CASSLLRTANTGELFF | TGTGCCAGCAGCTTACTCCGGACAGCGAACACCGGGGAGCTGTTTTTT
NA | TRBD1 | TRBJ1-1 | TRBV5-1 | CASSPGGRAEAFF | TGCGCCAGCAGCCCAGGGGGCAGGGCTGAAGCTTTCTTT
once | TRBD1 | TRBJ1-1 | TRBV29-1 | CSVTQGGTEAFF | TGCAGCGTTACCCAGGGGGGGACTGAAGCTTTCTTT
NA | TRBD1 | TRBJ2-3 | TRBV28 | CASRNPQGARGTDTQYF | TGTGCCAGCAGGAACCCACAGGGGGCAAGAGGCACAGATACGCAGTATTTT
NA | NA | TRBJ2-7 | TRBV28 | CASRRGTGHYEQYF | TGTGCCAGCAGGAGAGGAACAGGGCACTACGAGCAGTACTTC
NA | NA | TRBJ2-4 | TRBV7-8 | CASSFDRTQNIQYF | TGTGCCAGCAGCTTCGACAGGACACAAAACATTCAGTACTTC
NA | TRBD1 | TRBJ2-1 | TRBV28 | CASSFLRGRRNNEQFF | TGTGCCAGCAGTTTCCTCAGGGGGCGGAGGAACAATGAGCAGTTCTTC
few | NA | TRBJ1-1 | TRBV4-1 | CASSQENRKVTEAFF | TGCGCCAGCAGCCAAGAGAACAGAAAGGTCACTGAAGCTTTCTTT
NA | TRBD1 | TRBJ1-5 | TRBV18 | CASSQGQGGQPQHF | TGTGCCAGCTCACAGGGACAGGGTGGTCAGCCCCAGCATTTT
NA | NA | TRBJ2-1 | TRBV5-1 | CASSLQGFNEQFF | TGCGCCAGCAGCTTGCAGGGATTCAATGAGCAGTTCTTC
NA | NA | TRBJ1-5 | TRBV6-1 | CASSNQGSNQPQHF | TGTGCCAGCAGTAATCAGGGGAGCAATCAGCCCCAGCATTTT
NA | NA | TRBJ2-5 | TRBV5-8 | CASLRLLVETQYF | TGTGCCAGCCTAAGGTTACTAGTCGAGACCCAGTACTTC
NA | NA | TRBJ2-1 | TRBV5-1 | CASSFEWGRSSYNEQFF | TGCGCCAGCAGCTTCGAGTGGGGGAGGTCTTCCTACAATGAGCAGTTCTTC
once | TRBD1 | TRBJ2-5 | TRBV5-1 | CASSRGQGASGETQYF | TGCGCCAGCAGCCGCGGGCAGGGGGCCTCCGGGGAGACCCAGTACTTC
NA | NA | TRBJ1-1 | TRBV7-3 | CASSTDGNTEAFF | TGTGCCAGCAGCACCGACGGGAACACTGAAGCTTTCTTT
once | NA | TRBJ2-3 | TRBV7-9 | CASSPSGSDTQYF | TGTGCCAGCAGCCCCAGCGGTTCAGATACGCAGTATTTT
NA | NA | TRBJ2-7 | TRBV15 | CATSRAWDNYEQYF | TGTGCCACCAGCAGAGCCTGGGACAACTACGAGCAGTACTTC
NA | TRBD1 | TRBJ2-2 | TRBV9 | CASDRGVNTGELFF | TGTGCCAGCGACAGGGGGGTGAACACCGGGGAGCTGTTTTTT
NA | NA | TRBJ1-1 | TRBV19 | CASSPHPVWGNTEAFF | TGTGCCAGTAGTCCACATCCCGTTTGGGGGAACACTGAAGCTTTCTTT
NA | NA | TRBJ2-7 | TRBV15 | CATSRDKSYEQYF | TGTGCCACCAGCAGAGATAAGAGCTACGAGCAGTACTTC
NA | TRBD2 | TRBJ2-1 | TRBV9 | CASSVSLAGALYNEQFF | TGTGCCAGCAGCGTAAGCCTAGCGGGGGCCCTCTACAATGAGCAGTTCTTC
NA | NA | TRBJ1-1 | TRBV6-5 | CASSSRGGGNTEAFF | TGTGCCAGCAGTTCGCGGGGAGGGGGGAACACTGAAGCTTTCTTT
NA | TRBD1 | TRBJ1-2 | TRBV4-2 | CASSPTQGGDYGYTF | TGTGCCAGCAGCCCAACACAGGGGGGGGACTATGGCTACACCTTC
NA | NA | TRBJ1-4 | TRBV4-2 | CASRYRDPNEKLFF | TGTGCCAGCAGGTACAGGGACCCTAATGAAAAACTGTTTTTT
NA | TRBD1 | TRBJ2-5 | TRBV29-1 | CSVTTGASGETQYF | TGCAGCGTGACCACAGGGGCGAGTGGGGAGACCCAGTACTTC
few | NA | TRBJ2-7 | TRBV14 | CASTRGASYEQYF | TGTGCCAGCACCCGGGGGGCCTCCTACGAGCAGTACTTC
NA | NA | TRBJ1-4 | TRBV29-1 | CSVKVGESNEKLFF | TGCAGCGTAAAGGTGGGGGAATCTAATGAAAAACTGTTTTTT
NA | TRBD2 | TRBJ2-2 | TRBV15 | CATSRDSSGRASTGELFF | TGTGCCACCAGCAGAGATTCTAGCGGGAGGGCTTCCACCGGGGAGCTGTTTTTT
NA | TRBD2 | TRBJ2-1 | TRBV27 | CASVKKPGGSSYNEQFF | TGTGCCAGCGTCAAGAAGCCGGGGGGTAGCTCCTACAATGAGCAGTTCTTC
NA | NA | TRBJ2-5 | TRBV29-1 | CSVRADYGETQYF | TGCAGCGTTAGGGCAGATTATGGGGAGACCCAGTACTTC
NA | NA | TRBJ2-7 | TRBV14 | CASSQSTYEQYF | TGTGCCAGCAGCCAATCCACCTACGAGCAGTACTTC
NA | TRBD2 | TRBJ2-3 | TRBV4-3 | CASSHGRGETDTQYF | TGCGCCAGCAGTCACGGCCGGGGGGAGACAGATACGCAGTATTTT